The rows below give T cell receptor beta chains drawn from one sample of a study of blood T cell repertoires in COVID-19. The repertoire was sequenced with immunoSEQ multiplex PCR; TCRdb's copy has only in-frame clones and lacks some. The data show roughly 260,000 clones, about four fifths seen once. Sequenced material: PBMCs or T cells enriched from blood (not recorded which). The receptor set was obtained from a woman aged 40 to 50 who had been exposed to COVID-19. Each CDR3 is given with its conserved first and last residue. A D gene is named only where the DNA matches it firmly. Clone size appears in some rows only: once, few, many, or a class for an expanded clone.

clone_size j_call d_call v_call cdr3_nt cdr3_aa
. TRBJ2-1 TRBD2 TRBV7-6 TGTGCCAGCAGCTTCCATCCAGCGGGGGGGAATTTTGAGCAGTTCTTC CASSFHPAGGNFEQFF
. TRBJ1-1 TRBD1 TRBV2 TGTGCCAGCAGCCTAAGCTCGACAGGGCTCACTGAAGCTTTCTTT CASSLSSTGLTEAFF
. TRBJ1-2 . TRBV19 TGTGCCAGTAGCCAGGGCCCTGGCTACACCTTC CASSQGPGYTF
. TRBJ2-7 . TRBV20-1 TGCAGTGCTAGTAAGGGGGCCTACGAGCAGTACTTC CSASKGAYEQYF
. TRBJ2-3 . TRBV2 TGTGCCAGCAGTGTCAGGGGCAGTGGTTCAGATACGCAGTATTTT CASSVRGSGSDTQYF
. TRBJ1-6 . TRBV6-5 TGTGCCAGCAAGGAGGGTAGCTCCTATAATTCACCCCTCCACTTT CASKEGSSYNSPLHF
. TRBJ1-3 . TRBV7-9 TGTGCCAGCACGGGAGGGGACTCTGGAAACACCATATATTTT CASTGGDSGNTIYF
. TRBJ2-7 . TRBV28 TGTGCCAGCAGTCCCAGACTATACGAGCAGTACTTC CASSPRLYEQYF
. TRBJ2-2 TRBD1 TRBV13 TGTGCCAGCAGCGGACCCTGGACAGGGGATACCGGGGAGCTGTTTTTT CASSGPWTGDTGELFF
. TRBJ1-4 . TRBV15 TGTGCCACCAGCAGAGATGGCCTCGAAAATGAAAAACTGTTTTTT CATSRDGLENEKLFF
few TRBJ2-3 TRBD2 TRBV5-4 TGTGCCAGCCGAACGGGGGGGCGTAGCACAGATACGCAGTATTTT CASRTGGRSTDTQYF
. TRBJ1-2 . TRBV7-2 TGTGCCAGCAGCCCCGGGACATATGGTGGCTACACCTTC CASSPGTYGGYTF
once TRBJ2-2 . TRBV5-4 TGTGCCAGCACTCGGGGAGTTTCCGGGGAGCTGTTTTTT CASTRGVSGELFF
once TRBJ2-2 . TRBV5-1 TGCGCCACTACCACCGGCCCGGGCACCGGGGAGCTGTTTTTT CATTTGPGTGELFF
. TRBJ2-2 . TRBV9 TGTGCCAGCAACCAGGCAGGGGTTCGTGTCACCGGGGAGCTGTTTTTT CASNQAGVRVTGELFF
. TRBJ2-7 . TRBV3-1/TRBV3-2 TGTGCCAGCAGCCAAGGAGCCCTCGCCTACGAGCAGTACTTC CASSQGALAYEQYF
. TRBJ2-1 TRBD2 TRBV7-3 TGTGCCAGCAGCCCCAGGGCGGGGGATGAGCAGTTCTTC CASSPRAGDEQFF
once TRBJ1-2 . TRBV7-8 TGTGCCAGCAGCTTAGACCAAGCAGCGGCAGGGGTTCGATCTGGTGGCTACACCTTC CASSLDQAAAGVRSGGYTF
. TRBJ1-5 . TRBV5-5 TGTGCCAGCAGCTTGGGACAGCATAATCAGCCCCAGCATTTT CASSLGQHNQPQHF
few TRBJ2-2 TRBD2 TRBV7-9 TGTGCCAGCAGCCAGGGACTAGCGGGCCCCGTGTCCGGGGAGCTGTTTTTT CASSQGLAGPVSGELFF
few TRBJ2-5 . TRBV14 TGTGCCAGCAGCCAAGACTCCACCCAGTACTTC CASSQDSTQYF
. TRBJ1-2 . TRBV27 TGTGCCAGCAGTTTGGGCGGACAGAGGCAAGGCTACACCTTC CASSLGGQRQGYTF
. TRBJ1-1 TRBD1 TRBV7-2 TGTGCCAGCAGCTTAGAGGGGGGCAGGGGGTCTGCTTTCTTT CASSLEGGRGSAFF
. TRBJ2-5 . TRBV2 TGTGCCAGCAGTGAAGCGGGGGCTACCCAAGAGACCCAGTACTTC CASSEAGATQETQYF
. TRBJ1-1 . TRBV16 TGTGCCAGCAGCCCGACAGGCACTGAAGCTTTCTTT CASSPTGTEAFF
. TRBJ1-5 TRBD1 TRBV2 TGTGCCAGCAGCCCGGACAGGGGGGATCAGCCCCAGCATTTT CASSPDRGDQPQHF
. TRBJ1-2 TRBD1 TRBV5-1 TGCGCCGGCGAACAGGGGGCGCAGGGCTACACCTTC CAGEQGAQGYTF
. TRBJ2-2 . TRBV6-1 TGTGCCAGCAGTGAAGGGCTGAACACCGGGGAGCTGTTTTTT CASSEGLNTGELFF
. TRBJ2-7 TRBD1 TRBV19 TGTGCCAGTGGACAGGGGGACTACGAGCAGTACTTC CASGQGDYEQYF
. TRBJ1-1 . TRBV5-1 TGCGCCAGCAGCTTGGCACTTATGAACACTGAAGCTTTCTTT CASSLALMNTEAFF
. TRBJ2-7 . TRBV6-2/TRBV6-3 TGTGCCAGCAGTTCCGAGAGACATGTCTGGCGCGAGCAGTACTTC CASSSERHVWREQYF
. TRBJ2-5 TRBD1 TRBV27 TGTGCCAGCAGGGATAGGGGGCAGGTAGAGACCCAGTACTTC CASRDRGQVETQYF
. TRBJ2-2 TRBD1 TRBV20-1 TGCAGTGCTAGTTTAACCAGGGGGCTGAGCACCGGGGAGCTGTTTTTT CSASLTRGLSTGELFF
. TRBJ1-2 . TRBV6-1 TGTGCCAGCAGTGATATTGGGGAGAGGGGCTACACCTTC CASSDIGERGYTF
. TRBJ2-7 . TRBV4-2 TGTGCCAGCAGCAGCCAAGGTAACGCCAGGAACAACGAGCAGTACTTC CASSSQGNARNNEQYF
. TRBJ1-4 . TRBV19 TGTGCCAGTGCACCCTGGCGGGGAAAAGGAGAAAAACTGTTTTTT CASAPWRGKGEKLFF
. TRBJ1-1 . TRBV30 TGTGCCTGGACGGTGAACACTGAAGCTTTCTTT CAWTVNTEAFF
once TRBJ2-7 TRBD1 TRBV13 TGTGCCAGCAGCTCCCGGGACAGGGCATCCTCCTACGAGCAGTACTTC CASSSRDRASSYEQYF
. TRBJ2-2 . TRBV6-5 TGTGCCAGCAGGCTTGGACAGAACACCGGGGAGCTGTTTTTT CASRLGQNTGELFF
. TRBJ1-6 TRBD1 TRBV9 TGTGCCAGCAGCGAGCCGAGACAGGGTGGTTCACCCCTCCACTTT CASSEPRQGGSPLHF
. TRBJ1-4 . TRBV3-1/TRBV3-2 TGTGCCAGCAGCCAAGCCCCCGGGACTAATGAAAAACTGTTTTTT CASSQAPGTNEKLFF
. TRBJ2-3 TRBD2 TRBV6-1 TGTGCCAGCAGTGAACCCAGCGGGGGAGGCACAGATACGCAGTATTTT CASSEPSGGGTDTQYF
many TRBJ1-3 . TRBV6-1 TGTGCCAGCAGTGAAGGCGGGTTCGGTGGAAACACCATATATTTT CASSEGGFGGNTIYF
. TRBJ2-3 TRBD2 TRBV3-1/TRBV3-2 TGTGCCAGCAGCCCGCGGGGGGGACCAGATACGCAGTATTTT CASSPRGGPDTQYF
. TRBJ1-1 . TRBV9 TGTGCCAGCAGCGCACTGGGGGGGACTGAAGCTTTCTTT CASSALGGTEAFF
. TRBJ2-7 . TRBV6-5 TGTGCCAGCAGTTACGTCTCCCAGGACGAGCAGTACTTC CASSYVSQDEQYF
. TRBJ1-2 . TRBV10-3 TGTGCCACACTCCCCAGCCAGGGTATCTATGGCTACACCTTC CATLPSQGIYGYTF
. TRBJ2-7 TRBD1 TRBV29-1 TGCAGCGCCGCTGGACAGGCCGTGCCCTACGAGCAGTACTTC CSAAGQAVPYEQYF
. TRBJ2-7 . TRBV6-5 TGTGCCAGCAATACAGGTTATGACGAGCAGTACTTC CASNTGYDEQYF
. TRBJ2-7 TRBD1 TRBV7-6 TGTGCCAGCAGCCAGGGACAGGGGAGCCTCTACGAGCAGTACTTC CASSQGQGSLYEQYF
. TRBJ1-1 . TRBV18 TGTGCCAGCTCAGGAGGGCAGAACACTGAAGCTTTCTTT CASSGGQNTEAFF
few TRBJ1-6 TRBD1 TRBV7-2 TGTGCCAGCAGCTTACCACCCTACCGGGACAGGGGTAATTCACCCCTCCACTTT CASSLPPYRDRGNSPLHF
. TRBJ2-5 TRBD2 TRBV29-1 TGCAGCGTCTACATCTCCGGGGGGGCCGGGGAGACCCAGTACTTC CSVYISGGAGETQYF
. TRBJ2-5 TRBD2 TRBV6-4 TGTGCCAGCAGAGAGGGACTAGCGGGGGGTCAAGAGACCCAGTACTTC CASREGLAGGQETQYF
. TRBJ1-2 TRBD1 TRBV19 TGTGCCAGTAGTTTTTGGACAGGCCTGAGGGGCTACACCTTC CASSFWTGLRGYTF